This is a list of T cell receptor beta chains from one sample in a study of shared clonotypes between healthy human individuals. Assay used: immunoSEQ multiplex PCR; TCRdb lists only in-frame clones, some missing. The sample lists around 600,000 clones, 90% to 95% occurring once. Sequenced: naive CD8+ T cells sorted from blood. These TCRs come from a woman in her twenties or thirties in good health. CDR3s include the opening cysteine and the closing phenylalanine or tryptophan. The D gene is left open where the match is weak. Clone size is stated in some rows and not others, as once, few, many or a class when expanded.

j_call,clone_size,v_call,d_call,cdr3_nt,cdr3_aa
TRBJ2-1,NA,TRBV7-8,TRBD1,TGTGCCAGCAGCACCCGGGACAGGGGCGCACTAAGCTCCTACAATGAGCAGTTCTTC,CASSTRDRGALSSYNEQFF
TRBJ2-1,once,TRBV15,NA,TGTGCCACCAGCAGAACTACACAGGGCCCCTTCTACAATGAGCAGTTCTTC,CATSRTTQGPFYNEQFF
TRBJ1-2,NA,TRBV7-9,NA,TGTGCCAGCAGCACCGAGGACGGGGATGGCTACACCTTC,CASSTEDGDGYTF
TRBJ2-7,NA,TRBV27,NA,TGTGCCAGCGGCTCCCCGGGTCCCGAGCAGTACTTC,CASGSPGPEQYF
TRBJ2-1,NA,TRBV28,NA,TGTGCCAGCAGTCCTTTACATCCCTGGCCCGAGCAGTTCTTC,CASSPLHPWPEQFF
TRBJ1-1,NA,TRBV19,NA,TGTGCCAGTAGGGAGCCTAACACTGAAGCTTTCTTT,CASREPNTEAFF
TRBJ2-1,once,TRBV15,TRBD2,TGTGCCACCAGCAGGGGGACTAGCGGGATATACAATGAGCAGTTCTTC,CATSRGTSGIYNEQFF
TRBJ2-3,NA,TRBV15,NA,TGTGCCACCAGCAGACCAGGTCGCGATACGCAGTATTTT,CATSRPGRDTQYF
TRBJ2-7,NA,TRBV6-1,NA,TGTGCCAGCAGTTCGACACACGAGCAGTACTTC,CASSSTHEQYF
TRBJ2-7,NA,TRBV27,NA,TGTGCCAGCAGTTTTGGCGCCTCCTACGAGCAGTACTTC,CASSFGASYEQYF
TRBJ2-7,NA,TRBV7-8,NA,TGTGCCAGCAGCTTAGGGTGGGCGGCCGAGGTCTCCTACGAGCAGTACTTC,CASSLGWAAEVSYEQYF
TRBJ2-1,few,TRBV7-9,NA,TGTGCCAGCAGCTTAGCGCTGGGAGACTCCCCAGAGCAGTTCTTC,CASSLALGDSPEQFF
TRBJ2-7,once,TRBV5-1,NA,TGCGCCAGCAGCTTGGAGGGCGGGATAGCCGCACTACCTCACTACGAGCAGTACTTC,CASSLEGGIAALPHYEQYF
TRBJ2-6,NA,TRBV27,NA,TGTGCCAGCAGTTTATCCGGGGGCTCTGGGGCCAACGTCCTGACTTTC,CASSLSGGSGANVLTF
TRBJ2-2,NA,TRBV28,NA,TGTGCCAGCAGTAGGGAGGCCAACCTTTTGAACACCGGGGAGCTGTTTTTT,CASSREANLLNTGELFF
TRBJ2-7,NA,TRBV27,TRBD2,TGTGCCAGCAGGCTAGCGGGAGGACCCTACGAGCAGTACTTC,CASRLAGGPYEQYF
TRBJ2-1,NA,TRBV27,TRBD2,TGTGCCAGCAGTTTTAATGGGGGGGTCTATGAGCAGTTCTTC,CASSFNGGVYEQFF
TRBJ2-7,once,TRBV10-2,NA,TGCGCCAGCAGTGAGGGACAGATCTACGAGCAGTACTTC,CASSEGQIYEQYF
TRBJ2-1,NA,TRBV11-2,NA,TGTGCCAGCAGCCCCCGTGCGGCCCTCACCTACAATGAGCAGTTCTTC,CASSPRAALTYNEQFF
TRBJ2-1,NA,TRBV7-6,NA,TGTGCCAGCAGCTTAGGCAATGAGCAGTTCTTC,CASSLGNEQFF
TRBJ2-1,once,TRBV6-1,NA,TGTGCCAGCAGTGGGACGGGAGTTGATGAGCAGTTCTTC,CASSGTGVDEQFF
TRBJ2-7,NA,TRBV11-1,NA,TGTGCCAGCAGCTACAAGGGCCTTGCACCCTACGAGCAGTACTTC,CASSYKGLAPYEQYF
TRBJ2-7,NA,TRBV9,NA,TGTGCCAGCAGGGGACAAACTTCCTACGAGCAGTACTTC,CASRGQTSYEQYF
TRBJ2-7,NA,TRBV11-2,NA,TGTGCCAGCAGCTTGGGGACGGGGCTCGAGCAGTACTTC,CASSLGTGLEQYF
TRBJ2-1,NA,TRBV6-5,NA,TGTGCCAGCAGTTTGGATAGAACGGCCCACAATGAGCAGTTCTTC,CASSLDRTAHNEQFF
TRBJ2-7,NA,TRBV2,NA,TGTGCCAGCACAGACGCGGAATCCTACGAGCAGTACTTC,CASTDAESYEQYF
TRBJ2-7,NA,TRBV7-8,TRBD2,TGTGCCAGCAGCCGGGGACTAGCGGGAGTATTATCCTACGAGCAGTACTTC,CASSRGLAGVLSYEQYF
TRBJ2-7,NA,TRBV5-6,NA,TGTGCCAGCAGCATCGGCGGGAACTACGAGCAGTACTTC,CASSIGGNYEQYF
TRBJ1-1,NA,TRBV2,NA,TGTGCCAGCAGGGAGACAGTAACCACGCCTATGAACACTGAAGCTTTCTTT,CASRETVTTPMNTEAFF
TRBJ2-1,NA,TRBV20-1,TRBD2,TGCGCGGGAGGGGTCAATGAGCAGTTCTTC,CAGGVNEQFF
TRBJ2-2,NA,TRBV15,TRBD2,TGTGCCACCACAGCTCGAGAGGGAGGGACCGGGGAGCTGTTTTTT,CATTAREGGTGELFF
TRBJ2-2,NA,TRBV6-5,NA,TGTGCCAGCAGCTATGAGACCACCGGGGAGCTGTTTTTT,CASSYETTGELFF
TRBJ2-7,NA,TRBV23-1,TRBD2,TGCGCCAGCAGTCAATCAATAGCGGGAGGCTCCTACGAGCAGTACTTC,CASSQSIAGGSYEQYF
TRBJ2-1,NA,TRBV19,NA,TGTGCCAGTAGTATAGGGCCGGGTTCGGGTTCCTACAATGAGCAGTTCTTC,CASSIGPGSGSYNEQFF
TRBJ1-5,NA,TRBV15,NA,TGTGCCACCAGCAGAGATCAGGTGCTGGGGGTGGATCAGCCCCAGCATTTT,CATSRDQVLGVDQPQHF
TRBJ2-3,NA,TRBV6-6,TRBD2,TGTGCCAGCAGCTGGACTAGCGGGAGGGCCTGGACGCAGTATTTT,CASSWTSGRAWTQYF
TRBJ2-5,NA,TRBV7-9,TRBD2,TGTGCCAGCAGCTTAGGAGCGGGAGTGAGGAAGACCCAGTACTTC,CASSLGAGVRKTQYF
TRBJ1-1,NA,TRBV5-4,TRBD1,TGTGCCAGCAGCCCACAGGGGGCTAACACTGAAGCTTTCTTT,CASSPQGANTEAFF
TRBJ1-1,NA,TRBV7-6,NA,TGTGCCAGCAGCTTAGAATTGTACGGGACGGGGACTGAAGCTTTCTTT,CASSLELYGTGTEAFF
TRBJ2-1,NA,TRBV5-1,TRBD2,TGCGCCAGCAGCTTAACTAGCGGGAGGGGAAGATACAATGAGCAGTTCTTC,CASSLTSGRGRYNEQFF
TRBJ2-2,NA,TRBV15,NA,TGTGCCACCAGCAGAGAACCCCGGGACTGGAACACCGGGGAGCTGTTTTTT,CATSREPRDWNTGELFF
TRBJ1-4,NA,TRBV2,NA,TGTGCCAGCTCGCGGGAACTGACAGATGAAAAACTGTTTTTT,CASSRELTDEKLFF
TRBJ2-1,NA,TRBV7-9,TRBD2,TGTGCCAGCAGACCCGACTTGGGGGAGTTGCGGGAGAGGGGCAATGAGCAGTTCTTC,CASRPDLGELRERGNEQFF
TRBJ2-7,NA,TRBV4-1,TRBD1,TGCGCCAGCAGCGAAAATACAGGGGGTGGCCTCTACGAGCAGTACTTC,CASSENTGGGLYEQYF
TRBJ2-5,NA,TRBV19,NA,TGTGCCAGTAGTCCCGACTTCGAAGAGACCCAGTACTTC,CASSPDFEETQYF
TRBJ2-7,NA,TRBV5-8,TRBD2,TGTGCCAGCAGGGGGAGGGACCTCGAGCAGTACTTC,CASRGRDLEQYF
TRBJ2-3,NA,TRBV27,TRBD1,TGTGCCAGCAGCGCTACAGGGGCTTCAGATACGCAGTATTTT,CASSATGASDTQYF
TRBJ1-1,NA,TRBV13,TRBD1,TGTGCCAGCAGCTTAGGGCAGGGGGGCGCATTAGGCACTGAAGCTTTCTTT,CASSLGQGGALGTEAFF
TRBJ2-7,NA,TRBV7-9,TRBD2,TGTGCCAGCAGTTGGGACCTAGCGGGAGGCTACGAGCAGTACTTC,CASSWDLAGGYEQYF
TRBJ2-7,NA,TRBV4-1,NA,TGCGCCAGCAGCCAAGCGGGCGGCAGCTACGAGCAGTACTTC,CASSQAGGSYEQYF
TRBJ2-1,once,TRBV5-1,NA,TGCGCCAGCAAGGTGGAAACCTACAATGAGCAGTTCTTC,CASKVETYNEQFF
TRBJ2-7,NA,TRBV2,NA,TGTGCCAGCACCCTAGGGGGCGGGAGTAAGGTTGGGGCCTACGAGCAGTACTTC,CASTLGGGSKVGAYEQYF
TRBJ2-7,NA,TRBV5-4,NA,TGTGCCAGCAGCGCCCCGGGGCGGTCGGTTGACGAGCAGTACTTC,CASSAPGRSVDEQYF
TRBJ1-4,NA,TRBV7-9,TRBD1,TGTGCCAGCAGCTCGACAGGGAGTAATGAAAAACTGTTTTTT,CASSSTGSNEKLFF